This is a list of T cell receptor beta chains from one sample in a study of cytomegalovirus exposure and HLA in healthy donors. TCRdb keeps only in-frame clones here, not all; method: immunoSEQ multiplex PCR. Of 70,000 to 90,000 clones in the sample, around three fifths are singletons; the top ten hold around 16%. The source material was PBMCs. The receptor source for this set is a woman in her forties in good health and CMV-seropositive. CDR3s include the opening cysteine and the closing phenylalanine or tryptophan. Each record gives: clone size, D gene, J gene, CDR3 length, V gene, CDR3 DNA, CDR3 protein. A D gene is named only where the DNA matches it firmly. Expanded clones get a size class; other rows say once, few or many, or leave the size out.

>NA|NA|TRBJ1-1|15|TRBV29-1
TGCAGCGTTGAAGATTCAGGGGCGGGGAACACTGAAGCTTTCTTT
CSVEDSGAGNTEAFF
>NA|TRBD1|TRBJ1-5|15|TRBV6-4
TGTGCCAGCAGTGACTCCGGGACAGGGAATCAGCCCCAGCATTTT
CASSDSGTGNQPQHF
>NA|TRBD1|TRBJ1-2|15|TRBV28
TGTGCCAGCAGACCTAGACAGGGAACAAGCTATGGCTACACCTTC
CASRPRQGTSYGYTF
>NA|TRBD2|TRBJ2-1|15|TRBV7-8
TGTGCCAGCAGCGTAGGGACTAGCGGGAGCAATGAGCAGTTCTTC
CASSVGTSGSNEQFF
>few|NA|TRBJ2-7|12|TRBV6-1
TGTGCCAGCTTGGACAGCTCCTACGAGCAGTACTTC
CASLDSSYEQYF
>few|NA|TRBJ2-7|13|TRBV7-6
TGTGCCAGCAGCATGACTAGTAAGGGAGAGCAGTACTTC
CASSMTSKGEQYF
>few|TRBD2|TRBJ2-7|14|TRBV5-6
TGTGCCAGCAGCTTACCTAGCGGAGGCTACGAGCAGTACTTC
CASSLPSGGYEQYF
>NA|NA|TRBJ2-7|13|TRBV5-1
TGCGCCAGCAGCATGGAAGTAGATTACGAGCAGTACTTC
CASSMEVDYEQYF
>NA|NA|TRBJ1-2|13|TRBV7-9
TGTGCCAGCAGCCAAGAGAGACTCTATGGCTACACCTTC
CASSQERLYGYTF
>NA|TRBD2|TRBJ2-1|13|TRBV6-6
TGTGGAGCCTGGCGGGAGGGCTACAATGAGCAGTTCTTC
CGAWREGYNEQFF
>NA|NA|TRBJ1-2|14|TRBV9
TGTGCCAGCAGACGGACAGCTGGAAACTATGGCTACACCTTC
CASRRTAGNYGYTF
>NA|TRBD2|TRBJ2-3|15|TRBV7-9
TGTGCCAGCAGCTTAGGTAGCGGGAGCACAGATACGCAGTATTTT
CASSLGSGSTDTQYF
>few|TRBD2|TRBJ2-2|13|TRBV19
TGTGCCAGTGCGGGAGCGAACACCGGGGAGCTGTTTTTT
CASAGANTGELFF
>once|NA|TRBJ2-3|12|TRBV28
TGTGCCAGCAGTGGACTGACAGATACGCAGTATTTT
CASSGLTDTQYF
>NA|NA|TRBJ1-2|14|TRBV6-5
TGTGCCAGCAGTTACCAGGGGAAGGACTATGGCTACACCTTC
CASSYQGKDYGYTF
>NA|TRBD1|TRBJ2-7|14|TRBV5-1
TGCGCCAGCAGCTTGAACAGGGGGATAAACGAGCAGTACTTC
CASSLNRGINEQYF